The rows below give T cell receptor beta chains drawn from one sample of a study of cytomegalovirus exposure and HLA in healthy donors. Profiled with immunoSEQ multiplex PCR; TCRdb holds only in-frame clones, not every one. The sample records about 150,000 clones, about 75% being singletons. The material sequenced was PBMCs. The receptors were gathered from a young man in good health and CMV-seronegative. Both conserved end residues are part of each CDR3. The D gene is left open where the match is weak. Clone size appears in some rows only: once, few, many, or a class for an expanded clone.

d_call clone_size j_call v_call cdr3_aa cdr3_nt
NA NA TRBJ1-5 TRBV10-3 CAIRGGENQPQHF TGTGCCATCAGGGGAGGGGAAAATCAGCCCCAGCATTTT
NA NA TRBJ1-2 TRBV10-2 CASSESPAGYTF TGCGCCAGCAGTGAGTCCCCCGCGGGCTACACCTTC
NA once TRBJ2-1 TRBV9 CASSVDSYNEQFF TGTGCCAGCAGCGTCGACAGCTACAATGAGCAGTTCTTC
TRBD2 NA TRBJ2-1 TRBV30 CAWSEELAGEVEQFF TGTGCCTGGAGTGAGGAGCTAGCGGGAGAGGTGGAGCAGTTCTTC
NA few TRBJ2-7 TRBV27 CASSPPGEDRPYEQYF TGTGCCAGCAGCCCCCCGGGGGAGGATCGACCTTACGAGCAGTACTTC
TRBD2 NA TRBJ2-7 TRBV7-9 CASSTRGGNSYEQYF TGTGCCAGCAGCACCCGGGGGGGTAACTCCTACGAGCAGTACTTC
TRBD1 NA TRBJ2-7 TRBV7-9 CSSSRDRVWGQYF TGTTCCAGCAGCAGGGACAGGGTCTGGGGGCAGTACTTC
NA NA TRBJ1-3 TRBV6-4 CASSDFGGLCGNTIYF TGTGCCAGCAGTGACTTCGGCGGGCTCTGTGGAAACACCATATATTTT
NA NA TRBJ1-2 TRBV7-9 CASSLSRGYGYTF TGTGCCAGCAGCTTAAGTAGGGGCTATGGCTACACCTTC
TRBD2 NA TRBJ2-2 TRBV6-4 CASSAEAGDPGELFF TGTGCCAGCAGTGCGGAAGCGGGAGATCCCGGGGAGCTGTTTTTT
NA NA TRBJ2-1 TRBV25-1 CASSEARGSYNEQFF TGTGCCAGCAGTGAAGCAAGGGGGTCCTACAATGAGCAGTTCTTC
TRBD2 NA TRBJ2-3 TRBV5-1 CASSFGTSGTDTQYF TGCGCCAGCAGCTTTGGGACTAGCGGCACAGATACGCAGTATTTT
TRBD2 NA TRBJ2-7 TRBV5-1 CASSLAGGPYEQYF TGCGCCAGCAGCTTAGCGGGAGGGCCCTACGAGCAGTACTTC
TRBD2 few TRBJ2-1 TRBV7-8 CASSLQAGGYNEQFF TGTGCCAGCAGCTTGCAAGCGGGGGGCTACAATGAGCAGTTCTTC
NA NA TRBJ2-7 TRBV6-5 CASSYSNSYEQYF TGTGCCAGCAGTTACTCGAACAGTTACGAGCAGTACTTC
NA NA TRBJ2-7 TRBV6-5 CASSPRELTRVEQYF TGTGCCAGCAGCCCCCGGGAGCTCACACGGGTCGAGCAGTACTTC
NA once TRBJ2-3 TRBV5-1 CASSFSHTSTDTQYF TGCGCCAGCAGCTTTTCCCATACTAGCACAGATACGCAGTATTTT
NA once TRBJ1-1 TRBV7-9 CASSGQTNTEAFF TGTGCCAGCAGCGGACAGACCAACACTGAAGCTTTCTTT
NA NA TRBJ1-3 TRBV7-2 CASSLGWGPGNTIYF TGTGCCAGCAGCTTAGGTTGGGGGCCTGGAAACACCATATATTTT
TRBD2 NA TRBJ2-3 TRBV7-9 CASSPNLAGSTDTQYF TGTGCCAGCAGCCCAAACTTAGCGGGGAGCACAGATACGCAGTATTTT
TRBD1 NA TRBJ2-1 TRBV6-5 CASTNGQGGQEQFF TGTGCCAGCACCAACGGACAGGGTGGTCAAGAGCAGTTCTTC
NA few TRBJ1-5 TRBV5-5 CASSLAPRGTSNQPQHF TGTGCCAGCAGCCTGGCCCCGAGGGGGACTAGCAATCAGCCCCAGCATTTT
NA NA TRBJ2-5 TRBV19 CASRTPSGETQYF TGTGCCAGTAGGACCCCCTCGGGGGAGACCCAGTACTTC
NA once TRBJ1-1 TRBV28 CASSLGGGVLPEAFF TGTGCCAGCAGTTTAGGCGGGGGAGTTTTACCTGAAGCTTTCTTT
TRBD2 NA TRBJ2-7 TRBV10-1 CASSEGTSRYEQYF TGCGCCAGCAGTGAAGGGACTAGCCGCTACGAGCAGTACTTC
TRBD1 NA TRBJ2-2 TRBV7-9 CASSPPGQAGELFF TGTGCCAGCAGCCCCCCCGGACAGGCCGGGGAGCTGTTTTTT
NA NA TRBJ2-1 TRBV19 CASSIQLAGSSYNEQFF TGTGCCAGTAGTATCCAGCTGGCGGGGAGCTCCTACAATGAGCAGTTCTTC
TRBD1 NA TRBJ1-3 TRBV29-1 CSVEGQGLSSGNTIYF TGCAGCGTTGAAGGACAGGGCCTAAGCTCTGGAAACACCATATATTTT
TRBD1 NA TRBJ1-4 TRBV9 CASSGGDRTEKLFF TGTGCCAGCAGCGGGGGGGACAGGACGGAAAAACTGTTTTTT
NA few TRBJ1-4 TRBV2 CASTRISATNEKLFF TGTGCCAGCACCAGAATATCTGCAACTAATGAAAAACTGTTTTTT
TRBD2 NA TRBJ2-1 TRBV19 CASSPSGLAGGTYNEQFF TGTGCCAGTAGTCCGTCCGGACTAGCGGGGGGTACTTACAATGAGCAGTTCTTC
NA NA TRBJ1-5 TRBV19 CASSSPPGTFLPQPQHF TGTGCCAGTAGCTCCCCCCCGGGGACATTTCTGCCTCAGCCCCAGCATTTT
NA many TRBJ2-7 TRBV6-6 CASNSIGEGTRHEQYF TGTGCCAGCAACTCAATCGGGGAGGGGACAAGGCACGAGCAGTACTTC
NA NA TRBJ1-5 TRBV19 CASSIKGLTAPYGQPQHF TGTGCCAGTAGTATCAAGGGACTGACAGCTCCCTATGGACAGCCCCAGCATTTT
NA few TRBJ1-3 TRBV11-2 CASSPLDISGNTIYF TGTGCCAGCAGCCCTCTGGACATCTCTGGAAACACCATATATTTT
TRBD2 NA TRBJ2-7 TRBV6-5 CASSYSGPGAGEQYF TGTGCCAGCAGTTACTCTGGGCCGGGAGCGGGAGAGCAGTACTTC
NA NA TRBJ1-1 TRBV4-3 CASSRGEGNTEAFF TGCGCCAGCAGCCGTGGGGAGGGGAACACTGAAGCTTTCTTT
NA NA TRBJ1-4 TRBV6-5 CASSYGGRPNEKLFF TGTGCCAGCAGTTACGGCGGCCGGCCTAATGAAAAACTGTTTTTT
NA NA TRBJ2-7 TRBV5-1 CASSLAGELAHEQYF TGCGCCAGCAGCTTGGCGGGGGAGTTGGCCCACGAGCAGTACTTC
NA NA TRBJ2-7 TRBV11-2 CASSFNRAYEQYF TGTGCCAGCAGCTTTAACAGGGCCTACGAGCAGTACTTC
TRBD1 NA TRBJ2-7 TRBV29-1 CSVGQPTSSYEQYF TGCAGCGTGGGACAGCCCACTTCATCCTACGAGCAGTACTTC
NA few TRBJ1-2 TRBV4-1 CASSLADGYYGYTF TGCGCCAGCAGCCTAGCGGACGGGTACTATGGCTACACCTTC
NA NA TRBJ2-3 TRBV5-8 CASSSAGTPSDTQYF TGTGCCAGCAGTTCGGCAGGGACTCCTTCAGATACGCAGTATTTT
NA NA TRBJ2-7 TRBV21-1 CASNRPRDRATYEQYF TGTGCCAGCAACCGACCCCGGGACAGGGCTACCTACGAGCAGTACTTC
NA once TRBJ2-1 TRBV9 CASSGGGSSYNEQFF TGTGCCAGCAGCGGCGGGGGCAGCTCCTACAATGAGCAGTTCTTC
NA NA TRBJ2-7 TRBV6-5 CASSWGGRYEQYF TGTGCCAGCAGTTGGGGGGGGCGGTACGAGCAGTACTTC
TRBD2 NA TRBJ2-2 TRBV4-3 CASSQEGLAGGTGELFF TGCGCCAGCAGCCAAGAGGGACTAGCGGGAGGAACCGGGGAGCTGTTTTTT
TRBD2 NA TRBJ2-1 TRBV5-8 CASSLGLAGPDNEQFF TGTGCCAGCAGCCTTGGACTAGCGGGACCGGACAATGAGCAGTTCTTC
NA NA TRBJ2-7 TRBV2 CASSWTIGGNEQYF TGTGCCAGCAGTTGGACTATCGGCGGCAACGAGCAGTACTTC
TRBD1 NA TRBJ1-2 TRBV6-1 CASSPTTGLYGYTF TGTGCCAGCAGTCCCACGACAGGGCTTTATGGCTACACCTTC
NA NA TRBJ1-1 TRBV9 CASGGDGTEAFF TGTGCCAGCGGGGGGGACGGCACTGAAGCTTTCTTT
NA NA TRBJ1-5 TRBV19 CASSGPAGTYQPQHF TGTGCCAGTAGCGGCCCCGCAGGTACCTATCAGCCCCAGCATTTT
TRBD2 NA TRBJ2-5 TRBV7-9 CASSVASSGRGGETQYF TGTGCCAGCAGTGTCGCGTCTAGCGGGAGAGGTGGAGAGACCCAGTACTTC
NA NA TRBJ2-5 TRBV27 CASQRSREETQYF TGTGCCAGCCAACGGTCCAGGGAAGAGACCCAGTACTTC